This TCR beta chain appears in the sequencing data of a study of T cell responses to AZD1222 COVID-19 vaccine. Overall study results and limits: Samples come after the peak T cell response, not at day 14. Spike-specific TCR breadth and depth went up after people got two AZD1222 doses.

This CDR3 spans 12 amino acids. Germline loops: CDR1 MNHEY, CDR2 SVGAGI. V lost 6 bases to trimming and J lost 8 bases; unmatched junction nucleotides: 4. About this clone itself: Its antigen is not identified.

Data came from immunoSEQ multiplex PCR; TCRdb stores just in-frame clones and leaves some out. The sample records more than 50,000 clones, nearly 90% being singletons. This sequence originates from an adult in good health. This sequence joins TRBV6-5 and TRBJ2-1; 7 bases agree with TRBD2. Sequencing used peripheral blood, obtained on day 0 of AZD1222 vaccination. In DNA form, the CDR3 reads TGTGCCAGCAGCCCGGGGGGTTATGAGCAGTTCTTC. Amino acids: CASSPGGYEQFF.